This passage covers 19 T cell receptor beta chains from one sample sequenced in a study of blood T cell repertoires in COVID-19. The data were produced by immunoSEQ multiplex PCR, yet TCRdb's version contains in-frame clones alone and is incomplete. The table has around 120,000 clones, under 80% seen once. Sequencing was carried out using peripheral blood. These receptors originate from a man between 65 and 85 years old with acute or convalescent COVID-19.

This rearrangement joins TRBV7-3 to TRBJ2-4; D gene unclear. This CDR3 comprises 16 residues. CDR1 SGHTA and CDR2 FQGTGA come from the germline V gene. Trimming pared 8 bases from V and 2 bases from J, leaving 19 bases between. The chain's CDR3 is CASRANRRATKNIQYF. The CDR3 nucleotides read TGTGCCAGCCGTGCTAACCGGAGAGCAACCAAAAACATTCAGTACTTC.

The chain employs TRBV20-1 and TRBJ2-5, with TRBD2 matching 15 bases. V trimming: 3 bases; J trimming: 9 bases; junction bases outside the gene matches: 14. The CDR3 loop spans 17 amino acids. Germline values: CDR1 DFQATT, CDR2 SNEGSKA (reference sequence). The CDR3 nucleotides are TGCAGTGCTAGTCCGGGACTAGCGGGGGGCCGCGGGGGAGCCCAGTACTTC. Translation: CSASPGLAGGRGGAQYF.

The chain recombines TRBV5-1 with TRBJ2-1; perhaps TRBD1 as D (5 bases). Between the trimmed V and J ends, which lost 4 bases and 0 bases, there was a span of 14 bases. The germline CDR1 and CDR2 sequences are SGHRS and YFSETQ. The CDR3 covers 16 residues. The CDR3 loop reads CASSETVPSSYNEQFF. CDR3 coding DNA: TGCGCCAGCAGCGAGACAGTGCCAAGCTCCTACAATGAGCAGTTCTTC.

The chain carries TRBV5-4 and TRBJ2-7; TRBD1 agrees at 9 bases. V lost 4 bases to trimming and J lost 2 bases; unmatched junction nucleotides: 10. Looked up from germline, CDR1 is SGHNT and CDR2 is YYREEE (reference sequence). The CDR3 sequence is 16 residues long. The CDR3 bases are TGTGCCAGCAGCGCGTACCCGGGACAGGGTACCTACGAGCAGTACTTC. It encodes CASSAYPGQGTYEQYF.

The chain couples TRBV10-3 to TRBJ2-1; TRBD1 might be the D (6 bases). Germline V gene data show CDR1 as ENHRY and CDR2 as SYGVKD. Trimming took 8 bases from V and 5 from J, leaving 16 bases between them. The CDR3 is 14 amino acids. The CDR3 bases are TGTGCCATCGGGTCAGGACAGCCAGACAATGAGCAGTTCTTC. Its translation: CAIGSGQPDNEQFF.

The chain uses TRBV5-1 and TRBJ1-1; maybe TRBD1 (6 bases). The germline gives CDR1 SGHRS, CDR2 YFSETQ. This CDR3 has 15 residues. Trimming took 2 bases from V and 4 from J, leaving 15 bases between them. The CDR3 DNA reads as TGCGCCAGCAGCTTACTGACAGGTAGGGGCACTGAAGCTTTCTTT. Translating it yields CASSLLTGRGTEAFF.

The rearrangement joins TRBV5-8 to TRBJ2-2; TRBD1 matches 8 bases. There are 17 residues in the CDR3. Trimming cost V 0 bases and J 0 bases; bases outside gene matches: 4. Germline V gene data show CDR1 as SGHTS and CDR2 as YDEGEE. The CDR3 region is CASSLVRTGTNTGELFF. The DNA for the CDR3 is TGTGCCAGCAGCTTGGTCCGGACAGGGACGAACACCGGGGAGCTGTTTTTT.

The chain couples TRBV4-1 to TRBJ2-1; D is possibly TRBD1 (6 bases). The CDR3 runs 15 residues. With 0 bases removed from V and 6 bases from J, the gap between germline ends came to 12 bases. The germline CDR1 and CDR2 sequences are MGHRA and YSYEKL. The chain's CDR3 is CASSQDWGLTNEQFF. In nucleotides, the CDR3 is TGCGCCAGCAGCCAAGATTGGGGGCTCACCAATGAGCAGTTCTTC.

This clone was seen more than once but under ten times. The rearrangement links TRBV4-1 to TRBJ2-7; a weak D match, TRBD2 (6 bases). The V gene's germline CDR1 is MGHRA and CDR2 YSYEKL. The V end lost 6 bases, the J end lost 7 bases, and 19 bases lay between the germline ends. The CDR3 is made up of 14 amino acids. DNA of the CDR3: TGCGCCAGCAGAGACCGGGACTTAGTGGGGGAGCAGTACTTC. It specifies CASRDRDLVGEQYF.

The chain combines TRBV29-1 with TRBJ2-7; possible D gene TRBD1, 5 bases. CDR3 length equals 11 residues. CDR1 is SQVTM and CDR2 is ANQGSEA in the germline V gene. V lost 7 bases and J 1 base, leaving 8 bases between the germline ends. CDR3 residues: CSGRTSYEQYF. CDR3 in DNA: TGCAGCGGAAGGACATCCTACGAGCAGTACTTC.

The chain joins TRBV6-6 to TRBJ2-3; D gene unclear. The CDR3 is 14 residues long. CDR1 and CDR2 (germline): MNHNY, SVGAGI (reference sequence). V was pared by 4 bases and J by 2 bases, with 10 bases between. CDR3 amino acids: CASSSLFNTDTQYF. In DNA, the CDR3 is TGTGCCAGCAGTTCCCTTTTTAACACAGATACGCAGTATTTT.

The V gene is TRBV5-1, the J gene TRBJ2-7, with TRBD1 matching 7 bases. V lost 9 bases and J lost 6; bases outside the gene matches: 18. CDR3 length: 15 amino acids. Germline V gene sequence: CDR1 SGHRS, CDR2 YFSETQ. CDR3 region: CATMDPGQPAPEQYF. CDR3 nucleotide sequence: TGCGCCACAATGGACCCGGGACAGCCAGCTCCCGAGCAGTACTTC.

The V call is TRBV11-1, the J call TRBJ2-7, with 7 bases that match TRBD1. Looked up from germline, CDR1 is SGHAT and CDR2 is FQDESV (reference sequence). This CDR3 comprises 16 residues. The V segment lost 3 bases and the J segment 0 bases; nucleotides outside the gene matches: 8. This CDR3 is CASSLSQGPHSYEQYF. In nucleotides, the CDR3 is TGTGCCAGCAGCTTGTCACAGGGGCCCCACTCCTACGAGCAGTACTTC.

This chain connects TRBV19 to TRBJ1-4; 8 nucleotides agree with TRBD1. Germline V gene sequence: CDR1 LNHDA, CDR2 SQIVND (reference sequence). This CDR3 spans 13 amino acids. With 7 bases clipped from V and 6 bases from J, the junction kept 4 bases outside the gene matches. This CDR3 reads CASNDRGYEKLFF. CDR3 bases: TGTGCCAGTAATGACAGGGGATATGAAAAACTGTTTTTT. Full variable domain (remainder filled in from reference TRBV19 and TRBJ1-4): DGGITQSPKYLFRKEGQNVTLSCEQNLNHDAMYWYRQDPGQGLRLIYYSQIVNDFQKGDIAEGYSVSREKKESFPLTVTSAQKNPTAFYLCASNDRGYEKLFFGSGTQLSVL.

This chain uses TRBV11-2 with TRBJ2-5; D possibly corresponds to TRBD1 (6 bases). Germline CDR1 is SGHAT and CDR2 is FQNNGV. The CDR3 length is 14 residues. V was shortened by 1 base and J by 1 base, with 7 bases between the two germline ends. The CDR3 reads CASSLVQGQETQYF. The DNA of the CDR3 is TGTGCCAGCAGCTTAGTACAGGGCCAAGAGACCCAGTACTTC.

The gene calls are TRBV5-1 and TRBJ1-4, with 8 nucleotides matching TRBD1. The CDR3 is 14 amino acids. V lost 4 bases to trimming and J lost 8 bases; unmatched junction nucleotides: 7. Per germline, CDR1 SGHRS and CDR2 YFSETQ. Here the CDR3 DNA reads TGCGCCAGCAGCGTTGACAGGGGAGGAGAAAAACTGTTTTTT. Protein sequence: CASSVDRGGEKLFF. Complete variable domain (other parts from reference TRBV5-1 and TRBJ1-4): KAGVTQTPRYLIKTRGQQVTLSCSPISGHRSVSWYQQTPGQGLQFLFEYFSETQRNKGNFPGRFSGRQFSNSRSEMNVSTLELGDSALYLCASSVDRGGEKLFFGSGTQLSVL.

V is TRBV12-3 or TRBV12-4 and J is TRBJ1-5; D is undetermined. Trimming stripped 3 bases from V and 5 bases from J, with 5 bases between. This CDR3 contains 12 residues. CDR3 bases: TGTGCCAGCAGTTTTTCGTATCAGCCCCAGCATTTT. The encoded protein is CASSFSYQPQHF.

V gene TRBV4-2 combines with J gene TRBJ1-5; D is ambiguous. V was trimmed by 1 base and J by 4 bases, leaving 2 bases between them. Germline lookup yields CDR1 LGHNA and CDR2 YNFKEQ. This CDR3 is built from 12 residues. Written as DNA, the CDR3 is TGTGCCAGCAGCCAAGTAAATCAGCCCCAGCATTTT. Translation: CASSQVNQPQHF.

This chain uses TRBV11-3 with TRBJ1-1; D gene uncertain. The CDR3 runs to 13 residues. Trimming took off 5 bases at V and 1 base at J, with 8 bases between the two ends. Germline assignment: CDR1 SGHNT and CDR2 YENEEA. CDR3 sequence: CASSREGNTEAFF. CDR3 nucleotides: TGTGCCAGCAGCCGCGAGGGGAACACTGAAGCTTTCTTT.